The 28 T cell receptor beta chains below come from one sample, sequenced in a study of OX40 agonist ivuxolimab in advanced cancers. The data were produced by immunoSEQ multiplex PCR, yet TCRdb's version contains in-frame clones alone and is incomplete. The profile shows about 64,000 clones, over 65% of them singletons. The specimen comprised CD4+ or CD8+ T cells sorted from blood, sampled in a trial of the OX40 agonist ivuxolimab. The receptors derive from an adult with an advanced solid tumor such as melanoma, head and neck, liver or kidney cancer.

The rearrangement links TRBV5-4 to TRBJ1-6; tentative D call: TRBD1 (6 bases). The CDR3 runs 14 residues. With 4 bases removed from V and 6 bases from J, the gap between germline ends came to 11 bases. Germline V lookup: CDR1 SGHNT, CDR2 YYREEE (reference sequence). The CDR3 is CASSPGQTNSPLHF. CDR3 DNA: TGTGCCAGCAGCCCTGGACAGACTAATTCACCCCTCCACTTT. Based on the CDR3 plus reference TRBV5-4 and TRBJ1-6, the full variable domain is ETGVTQSPTHLIKTRGQQVTLRCSSQSGHNTVSWYQQALGQGPQFIFQYYREEENGRGNFPPRFSGLQFPNYSSELNVNALELDDSALYLCASSPGQTNSPLHFGNGTRLTVT.

V usage is TRBV5-6 and J usage is TRBJ1-1; a possible D gene is TRBD1 (6 bases). V was cut by 2 bases and J by 4 bases, with 21 bases left in between. The germline V gene encodes CDR1 SGHDT and CDR2 YYEEEE. The CDR3 totals 17 residues. DNA for the CDR3: TGTGCCAGCAGCTTCTGGGGGCTTTGGAGTGTCGGCACTGAAGCTTTCTTT. Translation gives CASSFWGLWSVGTEAFF.

This clone ranks as medium-sized. The chain employs TRBV6-1 and TRBJ2-7, with D possibly being TRBD2 (7 bases). With 6 bases removed from V and 2 bases from J, the gap between germline ends came to 14 bases. The CDR3 totals 14 residues. Germline V lookup: CDR1 MNHNS, CDR2 SASEGT. The CDR3 spells CASRERGGTYEQYF. DNA for the CDR3: TGTGCCAGCAGAGAGAGGGGGGGTACCTACGAGCAGTACTTC.

The genes are TRBV6-1 and TRBJ2-7; D is unclear. CDR1 and CDR2 (germline): MNHNS, SASEGT. This CDR3 has 10 residues. Trimming stripped 8 bases from V and 2 bases from J, with 4 bases between. This CDR3 reads CASATYEQYF. The DNA for the CDR3 is TGTGCCAGCGCCACCTACGAGCAGTACTTC.

This chain uses TRBV18 with TRBJ2-1, with a weak D call TRBD1 (5 bases). The germline CDR1 and CDR2 sequences are KGHSH and LQKENI. Trimming stripped 3 bases from V and 4 bases from J, with 13 bases between. The length of the CDR3 is 15 residues. The CDR3 loop is CASSPAQGFYNEQFF. CDR3 bases: TGTGCCAGCTCACCGGCTCAGGGTTTTTACAATGAGCAGTTCTTC.

This clone occurred once. The chain links TRBV19 to TRBJ1-3; no firm D call. The germline V and J ends were trimmed by 1 base and 6 bases, with 4 bases remaining between them. This CDR3 comprises 12 residues. Per the germline V gene, CDR1 is LNHDA and CDR2 is SQIVND (reference sequence). CDR3 nucleotides: TGTGCCAGTAGTATAGCCAAAAACACCATATATTTT. Translated: CASSIAKNTIYF. Variable domain in full (rest from reference TRBV19 and TRBJ1-3): DGGITQSPKYLFRKEGQNVTLSCEQNLNHDAMYWYRQDPGQGLRLIYYSQIVNDFQKGDIAEGYSVSREKKESFPLTVTSAQKNPTAFYLCASSIAKNTIYFGEGSWLTVV.

The rearrangement links TRBV7-3 to TRBJ2-7, with D perhaps TRBD1 or TRBD2 (5 bases each). Germline assignment: CDR1 SGHTA and CDR2 FQGTGA. The CDR3 consists of 13 residues. Trimming shortened V by 2 bases and J by 5 bases, and 10 bases separated the two germline ends. The CDR3 loop is CASSLRRGDEQYF. The CDR3, as DNA: TGTGCCAGCAGCTTACGTAGGGGAGACGAGCAGTACTTC.

The V call is TRBV30, the J call TRBJ1-4; 9 bases are shared with TRBD1. Germline CDR1 reads GTSNPN; CDR2 reads SVGIG (reference sequence). The CDR3 extends over 18 amino acids. The trim removed 2 bases at V and 0 bases at J, leaving 10 bases unmatched. The CDR3 DNA reads TGTGCCTGGAGTATTGGGTTCCGGACAGGGGCAACTAATGAAAAACTGTTTTTT. It codes for CAWSIGFRTGATNEKLFF.

V and J are TRBV7-2 and TRBJ2-1; 9 nucleotides line up with TRBD2. Trimming removed 5 bases from V and 5 bases from J; junction bases left unmatched: 13. CDR1 SGHTA and CDR2 FQGNSA come from the germline V gene. This CDR3 is 17 amino acids long. CDR3 sequence reads: CASSQGPGLAGNNEQFF. The CDR3 region has the DNA TGTGCCAGCAGCCAAGGCCCCGGGCTAGCGGGGAACAATGAGCAGTTCTTC.

The rearrangement joins TRBV30 to TRBJ1-1, with TRBD1 matching over 7 bases. Per the germline V gene, CDR1 is GTSNPN and CDR2 is SVGIG (reference sequence). J gave up 1 base and V 0 bases, and 5 bases lay outside the gene matches. The CDR3 runs to 15 residues. The CDR3 protein is CAWSVLDRANTEAFF. CDR3 in DNA: TGTGCCTGGAGTGTACTCGACAGGGCGAACACTGAAGCTTTCTTT.

J is TRBJ2-7 and V is TRBV10-2; the D is unclear. CDR1 and CDR2 from the germline V gene are WSHSY and SAAADI. V lost 7 bases, J lost 4 bases, and 11 bases lay in between. CDR3 length: 12 residues. The CDR3 loop reads CASTAVGYEQYF. The CDR3 DNA reads TGCGCCAGCACTGCGGTGGGTTACGAGCAGTACTTC.

This chain connects TRBV12-5 to TRBJ2-1; 9 nucleotides match TRBD2. This CDR3 region has 18 residues. Germline CDR1 reads LGHNT; CDR2 reads FRNRAP. V trimming: 2 bases; J trimming: 6 bases; junction bases outside the gene matches: 14. The CDR3 loop reads CASGLTSGPGSRSNEQFF. In nucleotides, the CDR3 is TGTGCTAGTGGTTTGACTAGCGGGCCAGGGAGTCGGTCCAATGAGCAGTTCTTC.

The V call is TRBV5-1, the J call TRBJ1-3; 7 bases are shared with TRBD1. The CDR3 is made up of 14 amino acids. Germline V gene sequence: CDR1 SGHRS, CDR2 YFSETQ. J gave up 7 bases and V 4 bases, and 8 bases lay outside the gene matches. The CDR3 is CASSAGTEGNTIYF. CDR3 coding DNA: TGCGCCAGCAGCGCCGGGACAGAGGGGAACACCATATATTTT.

The rearrangement uses TRBV19 and TRBJ1-5, with TRBD1 matching 9 bases. From germline, CDR1 is LNHDA and CDR2 SQIVND (reference sequence). The trim removed 7 bases at V and 4 bases at J, leaving 11 bases unmatched. The CDR3 covers 16 residues. The CDR3 DNA sequence: TGTGCCAGTACCCGGGGGGGGACAGGGAGTAATCAGCCCCAGCATTTT. It specifies CASTRGGTGSNQPQHF.

The chain has TRBV14 and TRBJ2-5; 9 bases line up with TRBD2. J was trimmed by 5 bases and V by 5 bases; bases with no gene match: 9. CDR3 length: 15 amino acids. Per germline, CDR1 SGHDN and CDR2 FVKESK. The DNA for the CDR3 is TGTGCCAGCAGCTATCGCCCTAGCGGGACGGAGACCCAGTACTTC. Translation gives CASSYRPSGTETQYF.

This clone was recorded only once. The gene calls are TRBV30 and TRBJ1-5, with D uncertain. Trimming took off 0 bases at V and 3 bases at J, with 9 bases between the two ends. Germline lookup yields CDR1 GTSNPN and CDR2 SVGIG (reference sequence). The CDR3 covers 14 residues. The CDR3 spells CAWSVGNYNQPQHF. CDR3 bases: TGTGCCTGGAGTGTGGGAAACTACAATCAGCCCCAGCATTTT.

This chain links TRBV10-1 with TRBJ2-1, with 10 bases lining up with TRBD2. CDR3 length: 19 residues. The V gene's germline CDR1 is WNHNN and CDR2 SYGVQD (reference sequence). The J segment lost 0 bases and the V segment lost 2 bases, leaving 10 bases of the junction unmatched. The CDR3 protein is CASSETAGLAESSYNEQFF. The CDR3 DNA reads TGCGCCAGCAGTGAGACCGCTGGACTAGCGGAGAGCTCCTACAATGAGCAGTTCTTC.

This clone occurred a few times. The V call is TRBV5-1, the J call TRBJ2-7; weak D call: TRBD2 (5 bases). The CDR3 runs to 11 residues. The V end lost 3 bases, the J end lost 6 bases, and 7 bases lay between the germline ends. CDR1 SGHRS and CDR2 YFSETQ come from the germline V gene. This CDR3 is CASSSEGEQYF. The CDR3 DNA follows: TGCGCCAGCAGCTCTGAGGGCGAGCAGTACTTC.

Many counts were recorded for this clone. The chain uses TRBV6-6 and TRBJ2-7; D unclear. Germline values: CDR1 MNHNY, CDR2 SVGAGI (reference sequence). CDR3 length: 11 residues. The ends were cut back, 8 bases at V and 7 bases at J, with 12 bases in the middle. The CDR3 reads CASQIRREQYF. CDR3 bases: TGTGCCAGCCAAATCCGAAGAGAGCAGTACTTC.

The chain carries TRBV29-1 and TRBJ1-2; 8 bases match TRBD1. The CDR3 has 12 residues. The germline CDR1 and CDR2 sequences are SQVTM and ANQGSEA. The trim removed 6 bases at V and 5 bases at J, leaving 5 bases unmatched. The CDR3 DNA reads TGCAGCGTGTTCACAGGGGGGTATGGCTACACCTTC. This codes for CSVFTGGYGYTF.

The chain joins TRBV19 to TRBJ2-6; D not resolved. The CDR3 runs 15 residues. Trimming left V 2 bases short and J 0 bases short, with 5 bases between. Germline assignment: CDR1 LNHDA and CDR2 SQIVND (reference sequence). This chain's CDR3 is CASSIWSSGANVLTF. CDR3 coding DNA: TGTGCCAGTAGTATATGGAGCTCTGGGGCCAACGTCCTGACTTTC.

The chain uses TRBV20-1 and TRBJ1-1; no clear D. The CDR3 spans 11 residues. The germline V and J ends were trimmed by 5 bases and 1 base, with 5 bases remaining between them. Germline CDR1 DFQATT, CDR2 SNEGSKA (reference sequence). CDR3: CSAYANTEAFF. Here the CDR3 DNA reads TGCAGTGCTTACGCGAACACTGAAGCTTTCTTT.

The rearrangement links TRBV6-1 to TRBJ2-5; TRBD1 might be the D (6 bases). Per germline, CDR1 MNHNS and CDR2 SASEGT. Trimming took off 8 bases at V and 0 bases at J, with 10 bases between the two ends. This CDR3 spans 13 amino acids. CDR3 amino acids: CASGDRYQETQYF. The CDR3 DNA is TGTGCCAGCGGAGACAGGTACCAAGAGACCCAGTACTTC.

This clone was detected once. The chain employs TRBV7-9 and TRBJ2-7; no clear D. The V and J ends lost 3 bases and 2 bases respectively, with 5 bases between them. Germline V gene sequence: CDR1 SEHNR, CDR2 FQNEAQ (reference sequence). This CDR3 is built from 12 residues. The CDR3 nucleotides are TGTGCCAGCAGCTTCGCGACCTACGAGCAGTACTTC. Translated, it gives CASSFATYEQYF.

The chain couples TRBV18 to TRBJ2-7; TRBD1 matches at 8 bases. The CDR3 is 15 residues long. Germline V gene lookup returns CDR1 KGHSH and CDR2 LQKENI. The trim removed 3 bases at V and 0 bases at J, leaving 4 bases unmatched. CDR3 residues: CASSPIQGASYEQYF. For the CDR3, the DNA is TGTGCCAGCTCACCGATCCAGGGGGCCTCCTACGAGCAGTACTTC.

J is TRBJ2-3 and V is TRBV9, with TRBD2 as a possible D gene (6 bases). Between the trimmed V and J ends, which lost 0 bases and 3 bases, there was a span of 11 bases. The CDR3 has 15 amino acids. Germline values: CDR1 SGDLS, CDR2 YYNGEE. The CDR3 is CASSVAAGITDTQYF. The CDR3 nucleotides are TGTGCCAGCAGCGTAGCAGCGGGTATTACAGATACGCAGTATTTT.

The chain joins TRBV7-9 to TRBJ1-3; D uncertain. The ends were cut back, 5 bases at V and 4 bases at J, with 9 bases in the middle. Germline CDR1 and CDR2: SEHNR and FQNEAQ (reference sequence). This CDR3 is 13 amino acids long. The chain's CDR3 is CASSPRRGNTIYF. CDR3 coding DNA: TGTGCCAGCAGCCCAAGACGGGGAAACACCATATATTTT.

This chain connects TRBV18 to TRBJ1-5; perhaps TRBD1 as D (5 bases). CDR1 and CDR2 from the germline V gene are KGHSH and LQKENI. The CDR3 is made up of 15 amino acids. V lost 3 bases to trimming and J lost 6 bases, with 15 bases between them. The CDR3 DNA reads TGTGCCAGCTCACCGGGGCAGGGAGACAGTCAGCCCCAGCATTTT. Encoded protein: CASSPGQGDSQPQHF.